This passage covers 14 T cell receptor beta chains from one sample sequenced in a study of blood T cells in healthy people across ages. Sample-barcoded 5' priming and a J-beta primer mix drove a second PCR of roughly 6 to 12 cycles. TCRdb ran MiXCR on the 5' RACE reads and lists one entry per CDR3 protein. The sample contains about 640,000 distinct CDR3 sequences, roughly 50% of which appear only once. Sequenced input: blood. These receptors all stem from a man aged 55 to 70 in good health.

This clonotype was observed a few times. The genes are TRBV29-1 and TRBJ1-2; the D is unclear. This CDR3 has 14 amino acids. CDR1 SQVTM and CDR2 ANQGSEA come from the germline V gene. Trimming took off 6 bases at V and 4 bases at J, with 18 bases between the two ends. CDR3 DNA sequence: TGCAGCGTCGACGCCGGCGGCGGGGTCTATGGCTACACCTTC. Translation: CSVDAGGGVYGYTF.

V usage is TRBV5-5 and J usage is TRBJ2-1; 10 positions match TRBD2. CDR1 SGHKS and CDR2 YYEKEE come from the germline V gene (reference sequence). This CDR3 has 13 residues. The V segment lost 1 base and the J segment 10 bases; nucleotides outside the gene matches: 2. This chain's CDR3 is CASSLLAGVEQFF. In DNA form, the CDR3 reads TGTGCCAGCAGCTTGCTAGCGGGGGTGGAGCAGTTCTTC.

In its sample, this clonotype was seen a few times. This chain uses TRBV4-1 with TRBJ2-7; 9 bases are a match to TRBD2. CDR3 length equals 15 residues. Germline CDR1 MGHRA, CDR2 YSYEKL. Trimming at V came to 2 bases and at J to 2 bases, leaving 4 bases not matched to a gene. The CDR3 here is CASSQRTSETYEQYF. As DNA, the CDR3 is TGCGCCAGCAGCCAAAGGACTAGCGAAACCTACGAGCAGTACTTC.

V usage is TRBV2 and J usage is TRBJ2-1; 12 bases align to TRBD2. V lost 6 bases to trimming and J lost 7 bases; unmatched junction nucleotides: 7. The CDR3 is 15 residues long. The germline V gene encodes CDR1 SNHLY and CDR2 FYNNEI. The CDR3 coding sequence is TGTGCCAGCAGCGGTCTAGCGGGGGGGCGGAATGAGCAGTTCTTC. Its protein is CASSGLAGGRNEQFF.

This clonotype was recorded a few times. The chain recombines TRBV29-1 with TRBJ2-1, with 10 bases identical to TRBD1. The V and J ends lost 1 base and 1 base, in that order; junction bases with no gene match: 10. The germline V gene has CDR1 SQVTM and CDR2 ANQGSEA. The CDR3 is 18 residues long. The CDR3 spells CSVEGRLGTGVSYNEQFF. The CDR3 DNA sequence: TGCAGCGTTGAAGGTCGGCTGGGGACAGGGGTATCCTACAATGAGCAGTTCTTC.

The gene calls are TRBV18 and TRBJ1-2; D may be TRBD1 (6 bases). The CDR3 loop spans 15 amino acids. In germline, CDR1 is KGHSH, CDR2 LQKENI. V was trimmed by 3 bases and J by 4 bases, leaving 15 bases between them. Written as DNA, the CDR3 is TGTGCCAGCTCACCCTCCGGACAGATTCTCTATGGCTACACCTTC. It specifies CASSPSGQILYGYTF.

This clonotype was picked up a small number of times. The rearrangement joins TRBV15 to TRBJ2-1, with 9 nucleotides matching TRBD1. The CDR3 sequence is 14 residues long. Germline V gene lookup returns CDR1 LNHNV and CDR2 YYDKDF (reference sequence). V was pared by 3 bases and J by 7 bases, with 4 bases of the junction left unmatched. CDR3 sequence: CATSRDRGKNEQFF. The DNA of the CDR3 is TGTGCCACCAGCAGGGACAGGGGTAAGAATGAGCAGTTCTTC.

This clonotype was seen only a few times. The J gene is TRBJ2-7, the V gene TRBV6-2 or TRBV6-3; no clear D. This CDR3 has 13 residues. V shed 5 bases and J shed 4 bases, with 12 bases lying between them. Germline V gives CDR1 MNHEY, CDR2 SVGEGT. In DNA form, the CDR3 reads TGTGCCAGCAGTAGGCAGGTTAGATACGAGCAGTACTTC. Amino acids: CASSRQVRYEQYF.

The chain combines TRBV20-1 with TRBJ2-1, with D perhaps being TRBD1 or TRBD2 (5 bases each). From germline, CDR1 is DFQATT and CDR2 SNEGSKA (reference sequence). This CDR3 has 13 amino acids. The DNA for the CDR3 is TGCACCACTGGGACGGCTGTTAACAATGAGCAGTTCTTC. Translation: CTTGTAVNNEQFF.

The CDR3 loop reads CASSPRLAGATTDTQYF. CDR3 DNA: TGTGCCAGCTCACCTCGACTAGCGGGGGCTACCACAGATACGCAGTATTTT. The chain carries TRBV18 and TRBJ2-3; 12 nucleotides agree with TRBD2. This CDR3 has 17 residues. The ends lost 3 bases at V and 2 bases at J; junction bases unmatched: 6. Germline V gene lookup returns CDR1 KGHSH and CDR2 LQKENI.

This chain uses TRBV7-8 with TRBJ1-2; a weak D match, TRBD1 (5 bases). CDR1 is SGHVS and CDR2 is FQNEAQ in the germline V gene. Trimming took 5 bases from V and 7 from J, leaving 17 bases between them. The CDR3 is made up of 14 amino acids. The CDR3 nucleotides read TGTGCCAGCAGCCCGGGGGTGGGCCTCGGTGGCTACACCTTC. Protein product: CASSPGVGLGGYTF.

The V gene is TRBV29-1, the J gene TRBJ2-5, with D tentatively TRBD1 (6 bases). The CDR3 is made up of 12 amino acids. Trimming took 3 bases from V and 5 from J, leaving 10 bases between them. Germline values: CDR1 SQVTM, CDR2 ANQGSEA. The CDR3 nucleotides are TGCAGCGTTGAGGGGGCACGGGAGACCCAGTACTTC. Residues: CSVEGARETQYF.

This clonotype was observed once. The chain recombines TRBV29-1 with TRBJ2-5, with TRBD2 identical over 10 bases. The germline V gene has CDR1 SQVTM and CDR2 ANQGSEA. J lost 1 base, V lost 4 bases, and 6 bases had no gene match. The CDR3 contains 15 residues. The CDR3 nucleotides read TGCAGCGTTGGGGCTAGCGGGGGACCCCAAGAGACCCAGTACTTC. It yields the protein CSVGASGGPQETQYF.

This clonotype has just a few counts. The chain links TRBV6-5 to TRBJ1-4; D remains unclear. Germline-derived CDR1 and CDR2 are MNHEY and SVGAGI. Trimming pared 5 bases from V and 5 bases from J, leaving 6 bases between. The CDR3 contains 12 residues. In DNA form, the CDR3 reads TGTGCCAGCAGTACCCCAAATGAAAAACTGTTTTTT. Residues: CASSTPNEKLFF.